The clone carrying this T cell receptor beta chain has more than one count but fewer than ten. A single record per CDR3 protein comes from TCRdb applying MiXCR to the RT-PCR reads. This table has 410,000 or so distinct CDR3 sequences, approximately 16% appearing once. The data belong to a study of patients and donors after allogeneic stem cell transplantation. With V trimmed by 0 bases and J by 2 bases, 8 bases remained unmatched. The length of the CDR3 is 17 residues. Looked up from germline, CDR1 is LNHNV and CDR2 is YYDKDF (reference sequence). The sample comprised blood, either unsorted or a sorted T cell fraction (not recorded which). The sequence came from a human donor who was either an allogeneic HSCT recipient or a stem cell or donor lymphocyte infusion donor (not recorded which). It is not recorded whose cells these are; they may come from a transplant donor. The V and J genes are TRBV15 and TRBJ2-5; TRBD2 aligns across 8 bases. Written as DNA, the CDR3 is TGTGCCACCAGCAGAGATCCCTACGGGGGGGTACAAGAGACCCAGTACTTC. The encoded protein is CATSRDPYGGVQETQYF. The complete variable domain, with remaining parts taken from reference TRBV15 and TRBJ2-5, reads DAMVIQNPRYQVTQFGKPVTLSCSQTLNHNVMYWYQQKSSQAPKLLFHYYDKDFNNEADTPDNFQSRRPNTSFCFLDIRSPGLGDTAMYLCATSRDPYGGVQETQYFGPGTRLLVL.